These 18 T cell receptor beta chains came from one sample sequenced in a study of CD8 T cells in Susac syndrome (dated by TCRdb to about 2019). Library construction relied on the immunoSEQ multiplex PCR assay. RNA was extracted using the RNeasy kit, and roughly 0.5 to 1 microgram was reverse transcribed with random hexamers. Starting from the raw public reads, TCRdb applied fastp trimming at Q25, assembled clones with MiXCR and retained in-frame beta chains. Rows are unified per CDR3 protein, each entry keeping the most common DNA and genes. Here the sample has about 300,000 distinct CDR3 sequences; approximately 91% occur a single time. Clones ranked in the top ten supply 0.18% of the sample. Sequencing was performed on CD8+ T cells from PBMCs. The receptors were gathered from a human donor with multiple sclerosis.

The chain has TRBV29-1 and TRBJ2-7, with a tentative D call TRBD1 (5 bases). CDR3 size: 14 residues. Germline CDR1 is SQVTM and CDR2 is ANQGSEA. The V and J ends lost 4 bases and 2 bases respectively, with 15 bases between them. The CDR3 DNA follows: TGCAGCGTTGGGACACCCCAGAAAACCTACGAGCAGTACTTC. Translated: CSVGTPQKTYEQYF.

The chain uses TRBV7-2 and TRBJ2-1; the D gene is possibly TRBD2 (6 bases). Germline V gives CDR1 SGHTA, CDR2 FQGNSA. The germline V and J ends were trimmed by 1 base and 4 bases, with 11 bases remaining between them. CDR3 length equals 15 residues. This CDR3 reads CASSLVGSGYNEQFF. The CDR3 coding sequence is TGTGCCAGCAGCTTAGTTGGTAGCGGTTACAATGAGCAGTTCTTC. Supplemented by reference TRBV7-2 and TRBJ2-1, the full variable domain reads GAGVSQSPSNKVTEKGKDVELRCDPISGHTALYWYRQSLGQGLEFLIYFQGNSAPDKSGLPSDRFSAERTGGSVSTLTIQRTQQEDSAVYLCASSLVGSGYNEQFFGPGTRLTVL.

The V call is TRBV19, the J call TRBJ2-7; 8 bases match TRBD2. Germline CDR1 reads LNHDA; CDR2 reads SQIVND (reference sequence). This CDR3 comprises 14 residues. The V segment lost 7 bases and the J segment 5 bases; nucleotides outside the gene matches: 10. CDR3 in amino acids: CASKFGGDLNEQYF. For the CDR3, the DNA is TGTGCCAGTAAGTTCGGGGGGGATTTGAACGAGCAGTACTTC. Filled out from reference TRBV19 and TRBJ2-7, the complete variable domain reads DGGITQSPKYLFRKEGQNVTLSCEQNLNHDAMYWYRQDPGQGLRLIYYSQIVNDFQKGDIAEGYSVSREKKESFPLTVTSAQKNPTAFYLCASKFGGDLNEQYFGPGTRLTVT.

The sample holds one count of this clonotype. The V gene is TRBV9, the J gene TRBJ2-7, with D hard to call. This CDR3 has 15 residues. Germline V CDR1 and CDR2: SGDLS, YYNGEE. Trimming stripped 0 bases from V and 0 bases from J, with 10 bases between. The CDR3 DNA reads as TGTGCCAGCAGCGTAGGTCCGGGTAGCTCCTACGAGCAGTACTTC. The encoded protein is CASSVGPGSSYEQYF.

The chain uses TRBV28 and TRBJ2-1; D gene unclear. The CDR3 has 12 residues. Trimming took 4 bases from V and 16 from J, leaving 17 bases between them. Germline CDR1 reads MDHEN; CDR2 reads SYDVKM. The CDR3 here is CASSWPGDTPFF. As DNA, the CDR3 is TGTGCCAGCAGTTGGCCAGGTGACACACCCTTCTTC.

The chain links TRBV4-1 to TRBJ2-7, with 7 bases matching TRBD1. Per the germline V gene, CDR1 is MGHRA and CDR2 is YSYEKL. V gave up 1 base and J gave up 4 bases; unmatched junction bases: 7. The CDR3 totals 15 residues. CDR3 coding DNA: TGCGCCAGCAGCCAAGGGGACAGTAGAGAATACGAGCAGTACTTC. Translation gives CASSQGDSREYEQYF.

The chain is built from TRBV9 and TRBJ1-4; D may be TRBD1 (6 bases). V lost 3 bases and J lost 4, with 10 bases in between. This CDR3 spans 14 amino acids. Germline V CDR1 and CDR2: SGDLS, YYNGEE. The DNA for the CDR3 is TGTGCCAGCAGCGCGGACAGCCATAATGAAAAACTGTTTTTT. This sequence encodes CASSADSHNEKLFF.

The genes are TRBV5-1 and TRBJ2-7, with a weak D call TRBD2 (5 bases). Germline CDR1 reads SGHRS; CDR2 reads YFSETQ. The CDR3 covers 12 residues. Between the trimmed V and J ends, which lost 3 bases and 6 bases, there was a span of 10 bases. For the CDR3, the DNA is TGCGCCAGCAGCTGGACCGGGGTCGAGCAGTACTTC. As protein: CASSWTGVEQYF.

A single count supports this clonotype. This chain's CDR3 is CASSRSWVSKNIQYF. DNA for the CDR3: TGTGCCAGCAGTCGGTCGTGGGTCTCCAAAAACATTCAGTACTTC. The chain uses TRBV6-5 and TRBJ2-4; D is ambiguous. V was pared by 5 bases and J by 2 bases, with 13 bases between. Germline values: CDR1 MNHEY, CDR2 SVGAGI. This CDR3 contains 15 residues.

The CDR3 nucleotides are TGTGCCTGGTCTAGACTAGCGAGCACAGATACGCAGTATTTT. Translation: CAWSRLASTDTQYF. V gene TRBV30 combines with J gene TRBJ2-3; 8 positions agree with TRBD2. J gave up 0 bases and V 5 bases, and 4 bases lay outside the gene matches. Germline assignment: CDR1 GTSNPN and CDR2 SVGIG (reference sequence). The CDR3 consists of 14 residues.

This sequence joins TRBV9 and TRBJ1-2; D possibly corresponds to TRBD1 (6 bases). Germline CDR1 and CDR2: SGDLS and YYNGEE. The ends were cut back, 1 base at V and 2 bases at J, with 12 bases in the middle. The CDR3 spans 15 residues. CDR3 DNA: TGTGCCAGCAGCGTAAGCGGGGGCTCAAACTATGGCTACACCTTC. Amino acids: CASSVSGGSNYGYTF. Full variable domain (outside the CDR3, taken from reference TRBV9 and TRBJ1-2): DSGVTQTPKHLITATGQRVTLRCSPRSGDLSVYWYQQSLDQGLQFLIQYYNGEERAKGNILERFSAQQFPDLHSELNLSSLELGDSALYFCASSVSGGSNYGYTFGSGTRLTVV.

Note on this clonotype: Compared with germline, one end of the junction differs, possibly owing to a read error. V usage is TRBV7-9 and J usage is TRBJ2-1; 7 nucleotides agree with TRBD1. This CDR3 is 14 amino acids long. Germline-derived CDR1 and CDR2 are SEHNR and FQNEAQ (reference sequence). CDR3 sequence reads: CASLPPGTVNEQFF. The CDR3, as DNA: TGTGCCAGCCTCCCCCCCGGGACAGTGAATGAGCAGTTCTTT.

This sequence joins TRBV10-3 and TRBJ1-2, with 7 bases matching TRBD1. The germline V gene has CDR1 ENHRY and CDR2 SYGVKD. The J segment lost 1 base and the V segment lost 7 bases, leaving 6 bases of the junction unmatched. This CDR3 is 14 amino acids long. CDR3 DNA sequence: TGTGCCATCATGGAACAGGGGAATAACTATGGCTACACCTTC. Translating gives CAIMEQGNNYGYTF.

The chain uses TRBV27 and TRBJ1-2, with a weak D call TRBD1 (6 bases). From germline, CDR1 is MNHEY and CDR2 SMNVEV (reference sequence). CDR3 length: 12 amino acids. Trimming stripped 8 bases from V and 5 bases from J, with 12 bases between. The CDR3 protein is CASGYQGYGYTF. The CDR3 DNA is TGTGCCAGCGGATACCAGGGGTATGGCTACACCTTC.

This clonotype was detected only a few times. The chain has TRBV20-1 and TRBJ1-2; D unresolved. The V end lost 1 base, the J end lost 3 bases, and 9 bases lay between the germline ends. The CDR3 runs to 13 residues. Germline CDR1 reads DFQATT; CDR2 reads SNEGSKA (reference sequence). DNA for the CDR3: TGCAGTGCTAGAGGGGAAGGAGACTATGGCTACACCTTC. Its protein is CSARGEGDYGYTF.

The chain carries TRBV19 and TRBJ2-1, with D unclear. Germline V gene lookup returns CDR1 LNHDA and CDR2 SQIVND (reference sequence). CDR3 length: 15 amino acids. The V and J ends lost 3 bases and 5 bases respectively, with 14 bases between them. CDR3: CASSILTTLNNEQFF. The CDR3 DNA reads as TGTGCCAGTAGTATCTTGACCACACTTAACAATGAGCAGTTCTTC.

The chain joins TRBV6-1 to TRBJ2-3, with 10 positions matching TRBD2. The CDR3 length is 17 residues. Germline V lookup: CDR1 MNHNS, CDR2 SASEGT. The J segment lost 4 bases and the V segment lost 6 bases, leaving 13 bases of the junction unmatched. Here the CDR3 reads CASSDLEAGGIADTQYF. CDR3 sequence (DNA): TGTGCCAGCAGCGACCTCGAAGCGGGGGGGATCGCAGATACGCAGTATTTT.

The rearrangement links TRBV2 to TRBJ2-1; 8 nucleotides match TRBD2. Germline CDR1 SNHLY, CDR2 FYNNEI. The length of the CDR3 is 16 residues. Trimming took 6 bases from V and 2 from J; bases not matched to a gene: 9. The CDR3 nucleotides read TGTGCCAGCAGGCCAACTAGCGGCACAACCTACAATGAGCAGTTCTTC. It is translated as CASRPTSGTTYNEQFF.